These 7 T cell receptor beta chains were all obtained from the same sample, sequenced in a study of CD8 T cells in ankylosing spondylitis. Their recognized antigens are unknown. Study-wide findings and caveats: In ankylosing spondylitis blood, a motif of roughly 8 highly homologous TCR beta variants appeared characteristic.

One entry per CDR3 protein, called by TCRdb with MiXCR from the 5' RACE reads. The sample lists under 850,000 distinct CDR3 sequences, under 20% seen once, with around a fifth in the top ten. Sequenced: blood, either unsorted or a sorted T cell fraction (not recorded which). The receptors here all came from a male donor with ankylosing spondylitis.

This chain joins TRBV27 and TRBJ2-7; 9 bases agree with TRBD1. This CDR3 contains 14 residues. The J segment lost 6 bases and the V segment lost 6 bases, leaving 9 bases of the junction unmatched. In germline, CDR1 is MNHEY, CDR2 SMNVEV (reference sequence). CDR3 nucleotides: TGTGCCAGCAGCCCTCAACAGGGGGCGGTCGAGCAGTACTTC. Residues: CASSPQQGAVEQYF.

This clonotype was counted ten times or more. CDR3 coding DNA: TGTGCCAGCACCCCAGGGAAAGCTTTCTTT. This codes for CASTPGKAFF. The chain combines TRBV21-1 with TRBJ1-1; the DNA was not used to check the table's D call, TRBD1. TRBV21-1 is an annotated pseudogene. CDR3 length: 10 residues.

This clonotype turned up a few times. The chain links TRBV5-6 to TRBJ2-7; possibly TRBD2 for D (5 bases). The CDR3 is 12 amino acids. Germline values: CDR1 SGHDT, CDR2 YYEEEE. Trimming left V 4 bases short and J 2 bases short, with 7 bases between. In nucleotides, the CDR3 is TGTGCCAGCAGCGAGGGTCCCTACGAGCAGTACTTC. Protein sequence: CASSEGPYEQYF.

This clonotype has ten or more counts. J is TRBJ2-7 and V is TRBV27; D is ambiguous. The CDR3 is made up of 14 amino acids. V was cut by 4 bases and J by 6 bases, with 16 bases left in between. Germline V gives CDR1 MNHEY, CDR2 SMNVEV (reference sequence). The DNA for the CDR3 is TGTGCCAGCAGTTATCGGGCCCCTCGATGCGAGCAGTACTTC. Its translation: CASSYRAPRCEQYF.

This clonotype appeared many times. The chain is built from TRBV29-1 and TRBJ2-1; 10 nucleotides align to TRBD2. Trimming took 4 bases from V and 2 from J; bases not matched to a gene: 2. The CDR3 is 14 amino acids. Germline assignment: CDR1 SQVTM and CDR2 ANQGSEA. CDR3 sequence: CSVVGLAAYNEQFF. DNA for the CDR3: TGCAGCGTTGTCGGACTAGCGGCCTACAATGAGCAGTTCTTC.

This rearrangement joins TRBV30 to TRBJ1-1; D gene ambiguous. V was cut by 0 bases and J by 3 bases, with 8 bases left in between. The CDR3 is 13 residues long. CDR1 is GTSNPN, CDR2 SVGIG, per germline (reference sequence). This chain's CDR3 is CAWSVGGYTEAFF. CDR3 sequence (DNA): TGTGCCTGGAGTGTGGGCGGATACACTGAAGCTTTCTTT. The variable domain in full, with the rest retrieved from reference TRBV30 and TRBJ1-1, is SQTIHQWPATLVQPVGSPLSLECTVEGTSNPNLYWYRQAAGRGLQLLFYSVGIGQISSEVPQNLSASRPQDRQFILSSKKLLLSDSGFYLCAWSVGGYTEAFFGQGTRLTVV.

This chain links TRBV2 with TRBJ1-1; 7 bases are a match to TRBD1. The CDR3 spans 15 residues. V dropped 1 base and J dropped 6; count of bases not matched to a gene: 8. Per the germline V gene, CDR1 is SNHLY and CDR2 is FYNNEI. CDR3 sequence reads: CASSEEAGGSPEAFF. In nucleotides, the CDR3 is TGTGCCAGCAGTGAAGAGGCAGGGGGATCCCCTGAAGCTTTCTTT.